This T cell receptor beta chain was observed in a study of T cells in Graves' hyperthyroidism and ophthalmopathy. The study, taken as a whole, reports: In simple terms, a model built on 13 V-J features told ophthalmopathy apart from stable hyperthyroidism. Ophthalmopathy was predicted by the model a median of roughly 6 months ahead of onset. Most thyroid clonotypes that were expanded above 0.001 also turned up in blood.

Diagnosing involved the use of clinical symptoms, serum thyroxine and TRAb, thyroid ultrasound and orbital computed tomography. Authors of the study amplified TCR beta CDR3 regions from RNA transcripts. A first-round RT-PCR of the TCR CDR3 used the HTBI primer set. TCRdb re-called the multiplex PCR reads with MiXCR, one entry per CDR3 protein. The data show roughly 560,000 distinct CDR3 sequences, roughly 14% seen once. The CDR3 is made up of 14 amino acids. The V and J ends lost 0 bases and 5 bases respectively, with 8 bases between them. Germline V gene sequence: CDR1 MNHEY, CDR2 SVGEGT. This clonotype appeared many times. No antigen is known for it.

The clonotype comes from a woman aged 40 to 49 with Graves' ophthalmopathy. The V gene is TRBV6-2 or TRBV6-3, the J gene TRBJ1-5, with unresolved D. Input material: blood. The CDR3 protein is CASSYSRADQPQHF. CDR3 DNA sequence: TGTGCCAGCAGTTACTCGAGGGCAGATCAGCCCCAGCATTTT.